The T cell receptor (beta chain) under discussion was sequenced for a study of shared clonotypes between healthy human individuals. Selected positively for CCR7 and CD45RO-negative, naive CD8 cells excluded terminally differentiated effector memory CD45RA+ cells. This clone was recorded once. The antigen is not known. Points from the study as a whole: Naive subsets generally exceeded memory subsets in estimated richness. A handful of donors showed sharing of approximately 5% of naive CD4 clonotypes.

Only in-frame clones appear in the TCRdb table, and some are missing; sequencing was by immunoSEQ multiplex PCR. The sample has 1.5 million to 2.5 million clones; over 85% are singletons. Sequencing input: naive CD8+ T cells sorted from blood. The sequence came from a man aged 18-30 years in good health.

CDR3 amino acids: CASRPQGAFYGYTF. In DNA, the CDR3 is TGTGCCAGCAGACCCCAGGGGGCTTTCTATGGCTACACCTTC. The genes are TRBV6-5 and TRBJ1-2, with 8 positions matching TRBD1. V shed 6 bases and J 4 bases; nucleotides not matched to a gene: 7. The CDR3 totals 14 residues. Germline V lookup: CDR1 MNHEY, CDR2 SVGAGI.